A single sample is the source of the 3 T cell receptor beta chains below, sequenced in a study of shared clonotypes between healthy human individuals. Profiling relied on immunoSEQ multiplex PCR, and the TCRdb table lists in-frame clones only, not all of them. The table has about 1.5 million clones, about 96% seen once; the top ten hold roughly 1.2%. Sequenced sample: naive CD4+ T cells sorted from blood. Subset noted: CD45RA+ positively selected. These receptors were collected from a man aged 25-40 years in good health.

This chain connects TRBV28 to TRBJ1-2; possible D gene TRBD1, 6 bases. Germline assignment: CDR1 MDHEN and CDR2 SYDVKM. Trimming took off 8 bases at V and 3 bases at J, with 16 bases between the two ends. The CDR3 runs 14 residues. CDR3 protein: CASGSGGLDYGYTF. In DNA form, the CDR3 reads TGTGCCAGCGGATCGGGGGGGCTTGACTATGGCTACACCTTC.

A few counts support this clone. The chain links TRBV5-8 to TRBJ1-2; D unresolved. Germline lookup yields CDR1 SGHTS and CDR2 YDEGEE. Trimming shortened V by 2 bases and J by 2 bases, and 4 bases separated the two germline ends. CDR3 length: 12 amino acids. CDR3 sequence (DNA): TGTGCCAGCAGCTTCGGGAACTATGGCTACACCTTC. Translation: CASSFGNYGYTF.

The chain joins TRBV27 to TRBJ2-1; D remains ambiguous. V was pared by 5 bases and J by 4 bases, with 18 bases between. Germline V CDR1 and CDR2: MNHEY, SMNVEV (reference sequence). The CDR3 totals 16 residues. CDR3 region: CASSPMARGPYNEQFF. CDR3 DNA: TGTGCCAGCAGTCCTATGGCCAGAGGCCCATACAATGAGCAGTTCTTC.